The 6 T cell receptor beta chains below were found in one sample sequenced in a study of T cells after somatic rescue of genetic block. The repertoire was sequenced with immunoSEQ multiplex PCR; TCRdb's copy has only in-frame clones and lacks some. The sample lists just over 8,000 clones; around 80% were seen once. Specimen: peripheral blood mononuclear cells (PBMCs). All receptors come from a boy younger than 18.

The chain couples TRBV9 to TRBJ2-2, with 8 bases identical to TRBD1. The germline V gene has CDR1 SGDLS and CDR2 YYNGEE. The CDR3 totals 18 residues. V lost 4 bases and J lost 0; bases outside the gene matches: 11. CDR3 loop: CASSPRDPGGANTGELFF. The CDR3 DNA reads TGTGCCAGCAGCCCGAGAGACCCAGGGGGCGCGAACACCGGGGAGCTGTTTTTT.

This rearrangement joins TRBV7-6 to TRBJ1-1, with 9 bases that match TRBD1. The CDR3 spans 14 residues. The junction had 2 bases not matched to a gene; V was cut back by 5 bases and J by 1 base. Germline values: CDR1 SGHVS, CDR2 FNYEAQ. CDR3 sequence: CASSKGQGNTEAFF. The CDR3 DNA sequence: TGTGCCAGCAGCAAGGGACAGGGGAACACTGAAGCTTTCTTT.

The chain couples TRBV19 to TRBJ2-1; 13 bases are a match to TRBD2. The J segment lost 0 bases and the V segment lost 5 bases, leaving 10 bases of the junction unmatched. This CDR3 region has 19 residues. Germline V gives CDR1 LNHDA, CDR2 SQIVND (reference sequence). The CDR3 DNA sequence: TGTGCCAGTAGTCCCCAGACTAGCGGGGGGACGAGCTCCTACAATGAGCAGTTCTTC. Residues: CASSPQTSGGTSSYNEQFF.

The rearrangement links TRBV5-8 to TRBJ1-1; D might be TRBD1 (6 bases). The CDR3 covers 16 residues. The V end was cut by 4 bases, the J end by 10 bases, with 26 bases between. Germline V CDR1 and CDR2: SGHTS, YDEGEE. CDR3 region: CASSPGALYREAGAFF. Here the CDR3 DNA reads TGTGCCAGCAGCCCCGGGGCCCTGTACAGGGAGGCCGGAGCTTTCTTT.

V is TRBV4-1 and J is TRBJ2-7; 11 bases are shared with TRBD2. Germline V gene sequence: CDR1 MGHRA, CDR2 YSYEKL. The V segment lost 0 bases and the J segment 2 bases; nucleotides outside the gene matches: 6. The CDR3 contains 17 residues. CDR3 residues: CASSQDPPGLAAYEQYF. As DNA, the CDR3 is TGCGCCAGCAGCCAAGATCCCCCGGGACTAGCGGCCTACGAGCAGTACTTC.

The chain recombines TRBV10-3 with TRBJ2-1; no definite D call. Trimming cost V 3 bases and J 1 base, with 4 bases left between them. The CDR3 loop spans 13 amino acids. Germline CDR1 ENHRY, CDR2 SYGVKD. Here the CDR3 reads CAISDGSYNEQFF. The CDR3 DNA follows: TGTGCCATCAGTGACGGGTCCTACAATGAGCAGTTCTTC.